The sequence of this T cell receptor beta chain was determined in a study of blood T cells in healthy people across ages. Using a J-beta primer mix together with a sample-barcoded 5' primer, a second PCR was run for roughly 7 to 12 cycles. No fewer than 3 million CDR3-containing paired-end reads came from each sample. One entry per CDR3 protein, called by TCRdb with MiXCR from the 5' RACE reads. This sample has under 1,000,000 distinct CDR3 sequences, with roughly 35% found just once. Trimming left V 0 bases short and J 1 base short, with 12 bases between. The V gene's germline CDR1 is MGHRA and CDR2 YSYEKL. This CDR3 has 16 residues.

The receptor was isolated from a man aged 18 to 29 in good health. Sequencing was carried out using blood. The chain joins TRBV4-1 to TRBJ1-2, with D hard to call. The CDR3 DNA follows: TGCGCCAGCAGCCAAGACGGACTGCAGCTTAACTATGGCTACACCTTC. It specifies CASSQDGLQLNYGYTF.